The 31 T cell receptor beta chains reported below all come from one sample, sequenced in a study of type 1 and type 2 diabetes patients. PCR was run on genomic DNA. A primer set of 30 forward and 13 reverse primers amplified the CDR3. MiXCR was run by TCRdb on the multiplex PCR reads, yielding one entry per CDR3 protein. The data show about 270,000 distinct CDR3 sequences, roughly 48% seen once. The sample was peripheral blood mononuclear cells (PBMCs). Source of these receptors: a man between 18 and 35 years old with type 2 diabetes.

V is TRBV7-2 and J is TRBJ2-7; 7 nucleotides line up with TRBD2. This CDR3 region has 14 residues. J gave up 0 bases and V 4 bases, and 3 bases lay outside the gene matches. Germline lookup yields CDR1 SGHTA and CDR2 FQGNSA. DNA of the CDR3: TGTGCCAGCAGCTACCGGACTAGCTCCTACGAGCAGTACTTC. This sequence encodes CASSYRTSSYEQYF.

The chain has TRBV20-1 and TRBJ2-7; tentative D call: TRBD1 (6 bases). The J call may be faulty, since TRBJ2-3 better matches the DNA end. Germline V CDR1 and CDR2: DFQATT, SNEGSKA (reference sequence). This CDR3 is 14 amino acids long. The CDR3 DNA is TGCAGTGCTAGAGTAAACAGGGAGAAGGATACGCAGTATTTT. Translation: CSARVNREKDTQYF.

The V call is TRBV7-2, the J call TRBJ1-1, with TRBD1 identical over 9 bases. Germline trimming cut 3 bases from V and 4 bases from J; bases unmatched to any gene: 6. Germline V gene data show CDR1 as SGHTA and CDR2 as FQGNSA. The CDR3 covers 15 residues. The CDR3 bases are TGTGCCAGCAGCTTGTCCGGGACAGGGTTCACTGAAGCTTTCTTT. It translates to CASSLSGTGFTEAFF. Filled out from reference TRBV7-2 and TRBJ1-1, the complete variable domain reads GAGVSQSPSNKVTEKGKDVELRCDPISGHTALYWYRQSLGQGLEFLIYFQGNSAPDKSGLPSDRFSAERTGGSVSTLTIQRTQQEDSAVYLCASSLSGTGFTEAFFGQGTRLTVV.

A few counts support this clonotype. The chain uses TRBV2 and TRBJ2-2; D possibly matches TRBD1 or TRBD2 (5 bases each). The CDR3 sequence is 17 residues long. Trimming pared 3 bases from V and 2 bases from J, leaving 16 bases between. Germline-derived CDR1 and CDR2 are SNHLY and FYNNEI. CDR3 region: CASSDNRDEGNTGELFF. The CDR3 region has the DNA TGTGCCAGCAGTGATAATCGGGACGAGGGAAACACCGGGGAGCTGTTTTTT.

The chain combines TRBV7-6 with TRBJ1-1; D gene uncertain. CDR1 and CDR2 from the germline V gene are SGHVS and FNYEAQ. This CDR3 comprises 13 residues. The CDR3 DNA is TGTGCTACCTCAGGACTGGTGAACACTGAAGCTTTCTTT. It yields the protein CATSGLVNTEAFF.

This rearrangement joins TRBV27 to TRBJ2-1; D is perhaps TRBD1 or TRBD2 (6 bases each). V was trimmed by 6 bases and J by 8 bases, leaving 17 bases between them. The germline gives CDR1 MNHEY, CDR2 SMNVEV (reference sequence). The CDR3 extends over 14 amino acids. CDR3 residues: CASRGGTHFDEQFF. The CDR3 nucleotides read TGTGCCAGCAGGGGCGGGACACATTTCGATGAGCAGTTCTTC.

V is TRBV2 and J is TRBJ1-2, with TRBD1 matching 9 bases. The trim removed 6 bases at V and 4 bases at J, leaving 3 bases unmatched. The CDR3 spans 13 residues. Germline values: CDR1 SNHLY, CDR2 FYNNEI. CDR3 nucleotides: TGTGCCAGCAGGGACAGGGGCCTCTATGGCTACACCTTC. As protein: CASRDRGLYGYTF.

This clonotype was detected only a few times. In DNA form, the CDR3 reads TGTGCCAGCAGCTTGCTGAGAGGGGACAGGGGTCACGAGCAGTACTTC. This translates into CASSLLRGDRGHEQYF. The chain recombines TRBV7-6 with TRBJ2-7, with 10 positions matching TRBD1. This CDR3 comprises 16 residues. Germline V gene data show CDR1 as SGHVS and CDR2 as FNYEAQ. With 3 bases clipped from V and 5 bases from J, the junction kept 10 bases outside the gene matches.

The chain links TRBV4-1 to TRBJ2-7; D gene ambiguous. V lost 2 bases and J 6 bases, leaving 14 bases between the germline ends. Germline CDR1 is MGHRA and CDR2 is YSYEKL. The CDR3 covers 14 residues. CDR3 DNA: TGCGCCAGCAGCCAACGCGACCCCTGGAGCGAGCAGTACTTC. As protein: CASSQRDPWSEQYF.

The chain has TRBV5-1 and TRBJ1-2; D unresolved. The CDR3 extends over 13 amino acids. Looked up from germline, CDR1 is SGHRS and CDR2 is YFSETQ. Trimming stripped 2 bases from V and 7 bases from J, with 12 bases between. The CDR3 DNA sequence: TGCGCCAGCAGCTTTGGAAAACCGGGTGGCTACACCTTC. Translating gives CASSFGKPGGYTF.

The rearrangement joins TRBV30 to TRBJ2-1; 9 bases are shared with TRBD2. V shed 4 bases and J 4 bases; nucleotides not matched to a gene: 8. The CDR3 is made up of 15 amino acids. CDR1 and CDR2 from the germline V gene are GTSNPN and SVGIG (reference sequence). The CDR3 loop reads CAWNPGSGSYNEQFF. For the CDR3, the DNA is TGTGCCTGGAACCCGGGTAGCGGGAGTTACAATGAGCAGTTCTTC.

The chain joins TRBV20-1 to TRBJ1-3; D may be TRBD1 (5 bases). Trimming took off 6 bases at V and 0 bases at J, with 12 bases between the two ends. The CDR3 runs to 14 residues. Germline V gene data show CDR1 as DFQATT and CDR2 as SNEGSKA (reference sequence). The CDR3 spells CSARGQNSGNTIYF. The CDR3 region has the DNA TGCAGTGCCCGGGGCCAAAACTCTGGAAACACCATATATTTT.

J is TRBJ1-2 and V is TRBV5-6, with D possibly TRBD1 on 6 matching bases. The length of the CDR3 is 15 residues. V shed 1 base and J shed 3 bases, with 13 bases lying between them. Germline V gene lookup returns CDR1 SGHDT and CDR2 YYEEEE. CDR3 residues: CASSLPGTSDYGYTF. The CDR3 DNA follows: TGTGCCAGCAGCTTGCCTGGGACATCTGACTATGGCTACACCTTC.

This chain joins TRBV4-3 and TRBJ1-5; perhaps TRBD1 as D (5 bases). Germline V gene sequence: CDR1 LGHNA, CDR2 YSLEER. V lost 0 bases and J lost 6, with 15 bases in between. CDR3 size: 16 residues. The CDR3, as DNA: TGCGCCAGCAGCCAAGATGGCGAAGGGGTGGGTCAGCCCCAGCATTTT. Amino acids: CASSQDGEGVGQPQHF.

This sequence joins TRBV12-3 or TRBV12-4 and TRBJ2-1, with a possible D match to TRBD1 (6 bases). Trimming stripped 3 bases from V and 4 bases from J, with 10 bases between. The CDR3 totals 14 residues. The CDR3 here is CASSFGQSYNEQFF. CDR3 DNA: TGTGCCAGCAGTTTCGGACAGTCATACAATGAGCAGTTCTTC.

This clonotype was seen a handful of times. This sequence joins TRBV28 and TRBJ1-6; 8 bases match TRBD1. This CDR3 has 15 residues. Germline values: CDR1 MDHEN, CDR2 SYDVKM. Trimming cost V 5 bases and J 9 bases; bases outside gene matches: 9. The CDR3 is CASSPRQGLTSPLHF. The DNA for the CDR3 is TGTGCCAGCAGTCCCCGACAGGGGCTCACTTCACCCCTCCACTTT.

V gene TRBV7-2 combines with J gene TRBJ1-2, with 12 bases identical to TRBD1. Germline V CDR1 and CDR2: SGHTA, FQGNSA. The CDR3 runs 16 residues. J was trimmed by 7 bases and V by 5 bases; bases with no gene match: 11. CDR3 sequence reads: CASSQAGTGGVSGYTF. Here the CDR3 DNA reads TGTGCCAGCAGCCAAGCCGGGACAGGGGGCGTTTCTGGCTACACCTTC.

The V call is TRBV2, the J call TRBJ2-3; the match to TRBD1 covers 7 bases. This CDR3 contains 16 residues. J gave up 2 bases and V 6 bases, and 11 bases lay outside the gene matches. Germline-derived CDR1 and CDR2 are SNHLY and FYNNEI. The CDR3 DNA reads as TGTGCCAGCAGCCATGGGACAGCTACTTACACAGATACGCAGTATTTT. As protein: CASSHGTATYTDTQYF. Using reference TRBV2 and TRBJ2-3 for the parts outside the CDR3, the full variable domain is EPEVTQTPSHQVTQMGQEVILRCVPISNHLYFYWYRQILGQKVEFLVSFYNNEISEKSEIFDDQFSVERPDGSNFTLKIRSTKLEDSAMYFCASSHGTATYTDTQYFGPGTRLTVL.

The chain joins TRBV6-5 to TRBJ2-1; D possibly corresponds to TRBD1 (7 bases). The germline gives CDR1 MNHEY, CDR2 SVGAGI. This CDR3 has 16 residues. V dropped 7 bases and J dropped 1 base, with 17 bases sitting between them. As DNA, the CDR3 is TGTGCCAGCAAAGGGGGGACAGAGCTGTCCTACAATGAGCAGTTCTTC. As protein: CASKGGTELSYNEQFF.

The genes are TRBV5-6 and TRBJ2-7; perhaps TRBD1 as D (5 bases). Deletions cut 4 bases from V and 2 bases from J, with 16 bases between. This CDR3 is 15 amino acids long. Per the germline V gene, CDR1 is SGHDT and CDR2 is YYEEEE. CDR3 DNA sequence: TGTGCCAGCAGCGAATCAGGGAACCAACCCTACGAGCAGTACTTC. Translation gives CASSESGNQPYEQYF.

This clonotype was seen only a few times. The chain combines TRBV7-3 with TRBJ2-5, with 11 positions matching TRBD1. The germline CDR1 and CDR2 sequences are SGHTA and FQGTGA. The length of the CDR3 is 16 residues. V was clipped by 6 bases and J by 4 bases; unmatched bases: 10. This chain's CDR3 is CASSPSDRGLGETQYF. The CDR3, as DNA: TGTGCCAGCAGTCCATCGGACAGGGGGCTGGGAGAGACCCAGTACTTC.

This clonotype is a singleton in its sample. The chain uses TRBV27 and TRBJ2-3; 10 bases are shared with TRBD2. Trimming at V came to 5 bases and at J to 5 bases, leaving 10 bases not matched to a gene. CDR1 is MNHEY and CDR2 is SMNVEV in the germline V gene (reference sequence). CDR3 length: 16 amino acids. The CDR3: CASSIQAGGPIDTQYF. CDR3 coding DNA: TGTGCCAGCAGTATCCAAGCGGGAGGGCCAATAGATACGCAGTATTTT.

This clonotype was seen a handful of times. The gene calls are TRBV19 and TRBJ2-7; D is unresolved. The CDR3 is 15 residues long. CDR1 is LNHDA and CDR2 is SQIVND in the germline V gene (reference sequence). Trimming took off 3 bases at V and 0 bases at J, with 12 bases between the two ends. CDR3 nucleotides: TGTGCCAGTAGTATCACCGATGCTCCCTCCTACGAGCAGTACTTC. Its translation is CASSITDAPSYEQYF.

This clonotype has a handful of counts. J is TRBJ2-1 and V is TRBV12-5; possible D gene TRBD1, 6 bases. Trimming shortened V by 5 bases and J by 10 bases, and 15 bases separated the two germline ends. CDR1 and CDR2 (germline): LGHNT, FRNRAP. CDR3 length: 13 amino acids. In DNA form, the CDR3 reads TGTGCTAGTGGTGACAGGTTTTACGCCGAGCAGTTCTTC. This encodes CASGDRFYAEQFF.

This clonotype has more than one count but fewer than ten. This chain links TRBV12-3 or TRBV12-4 with TRBJ2-5, with D unclear. The CDR3 is 10 amino acids. V shed 5 bases and J shed 7 bases, with 5 bases lying between them. The CDR3 loop is CASSGRTQYF. For the CDR3, the DNA is TGTGCCAGCAGTGGAAGGACCCAGTACTTC.

The rearrangement links TRBV5-1 to TRBJ1-1; unclear D gene. Germline CDR1 is SGHRS and CDR2 is YFSETQ. The CDR3 sequence is 14 residues long. V was pared by 4 bases and J by 0 bases, with 10 bases between. CDR3 DNA sequence: TGCGCCAGCAGCCCTGGGCCAGTGAACACTGAAGCTTTCTTT. It translates to CASSPGPVNTEAFF.

The chain employs TRBV18 and TRBJ1-6; D gene unclear. V lost 3 bases and J lost 1, with 13 bases in between. The CDR3 is 17 amino acids. Germline V gene sequence: CDR1 KGHSH, CDR2 LQKENI. The CDR3 protein is CASSPRTGGSYNSPLHF. DNA of the CDR3: TGTGCCAGCTCACCCCGGACGGGCGGGTCCTATAATTCACCCCTCCACTTT.

The sample holds one count of this clonotype. This chain uses TRBV7-8 with TRBJ2-5; TRBD1 agrees at 8 bases. CDR1 is SGHVS, CDR2 FQNEAQ, per germline. The CDR3 runs 13 residues. J was trimmed by 4 bases and V by 6 bases; bases with no gene match: 4. DNA for the CDR3: TGTGCCAGCAGGCCCGGACAGGGAGAGACCCAGTACTTC. It translates to CASRPGQGETQYF.

A remark on this clonotype: Here the CDR3 omits its conserved ending phenylalanine or tryptophan, so a read error is the likely source. The gene calls are TRBV4-1 and TRBJ2-7; D remains unclear. This CDR3 has 14 amino acids. V shed 1 base and J shed 3 bases, with 10 bases lying between them. CDR1 and CDR2 from the germline V gene are MGHRA and YSYEKL. DNA for the CDR3: TGCGCCAGCAGCCAAGTCGCCTTTAACTACGAGCAGTACTGC. Translating gives CASSQVAFNYEQYC.

This chain links TRBV4-1 with TRBJ1-1; D is possibly TRBD1 (5 bases). Per germline, CDR1 MGHRA and CDR2 YSYEKL. Trimming took off 4 bases at V and 8 bases at J, with 20 bases between the two ends. The CDR3 loop spans 15 amino acids. The CDR3 region is CASSPEGRKVEEAFF. DNA of the CDR3: TGCGCCAGCAGCCCGGAGGGACGCAAGGTCGAGGAAGCTTTCTTT.

V usage is TRBV19 and J usage is TRBJ2-7; the D call may be TRBD1 or TRBD2 (5 bases each). Germline CDR1 and CDR2: LNHDA and SQIVND (reference sequence). Trimming left V 3 bases short and J 2 bases short, with 14 bases between. The length of the CDR3 is 15 residues. DNA for the CDR3: TGTGCCAGTAGTATCCAGGACGGGGCGGCCTACGAGCAGTACTTC. Translating gives CASSIQDGAAYEQYF.